The clone carrying this TCR beta chain was counted between two and nine times. The data belong to a study of glioma-infiltrating T cells after dendritic cell vaccination. The CDR3 totals 17 residues. V shed 2 bases and J 2 bases; nucleotides not matched to a gene: 9. Germline V CDR1 and CDR2: MGHDK, SYGVNS. Amplification used 60 V beta primers and 13 J beta primers. Using immunoSEQ multiplex PCR, the repertoire was profiled, and TCRdb retains in-frame clones only, with some absent. The profile shows about 67,000 clones, under 90% of them singletons. The chain employs TRBV25-1 and TRBJ1-5, with 7 nucleotides matching TRBD1. This receptor was obtained from a human donor with glioblastoma. The material was blood, obtained before dendritic cell vaccination. The CDR3 DNA is TGTGCCAGCAGTGAACTTGACAGGGAAGAAGGCAATCAGCCCCAGCATTTT. This codes for CASSELDREEGNQPQHF.